This entry describes one T cell receptor beta chain. Germline lookup yields CDR1 LNHNV and CDR2 YYDKDF (reference sequence). This CDR3 has 15 residues. The ends lost 0 bases at V and 6 bases at J; junction bases unmatched: 3. The data were taken from a study of cytomegalovirus exposure and HLA in healthy donors. Use of 60 Vbeta and 13 Jbeta primers characterized the PCR. This table comes from immunoSEQ multiplex PCR, and its TCRdb copy is limited to in-frame clones, with some not included. The table lists about 150,000 clones, approximately 79% of them singletons. The genes are TRBV15 and TRBJ2-4; 9 bases are a match to TRBD2. Sequencing input: PBMCs. This receptor was taken from a woman in her 50s in good health and CMV-seropositive. CDR3 DNA: TGTGCCACCAGCAGAGATAGCGGGAGAGGAAACATTCAGTACTTC. As protein: CATSRDSGRGNIQYF. The entire variable domain, with the rest obtained from reference TRBV15 and TRBJ2-4, is as follows: DAMVIQNPRYQVTQFGKPVTLSCSQTLNHNVMYWYQQKSSQAPKLLFHYYDKDFNNEADTPDNFQSRRPNTSFCFLDIRSPGLGDTAMYLCATSRDSGRGNIQYFGAGTRLSVL.